The source of this T cell receptor (beta chain) is a study of shared clonotypes between healthy human individuals. Genomic DNA from each subset was divided evenly over several immunoSEQ plates. Libraries were prepared by immunoSEQ multiplex PCR; TCRdb keeps only in-frame clonotypes and omits some of them. The repertoire has 2 million to 2.5 million clones, roughly 93% of them found once; the top ten carry 0.39%. Germline CDR1 and CDR2: SGDLS and YYNGEE. The CDR3 runs to 15 residues. Trimming cost V 4 bases and J 0 bases, with 11 bases left between them. This receptor was identified in a man between 18 and 35 years old in good health. Some clones in this sample may be carry-over from other donors' samples. Sequencing was carried out using naive CD4+ T cells from PBMCs. Subset given: CD45RA+ positively selected. This rearrangement joins TRBV9 to TRBJ1-3; a possible D gene is TRBD1 (5 bases). The CDR3 DNA follows: TGTGCCAGCAGCTCCACAGGTAACTCTGGAAACACCATATATTTT. Translating gives CASSSTGNSGNTIYF.